Given below is one T cell receptor (beta chain) in context. In the original processing: Estimation of nucleated cell counts was performed using reference gene primer amplification. Measured with immunoSEQ multiplex PCR; TCRdb has only the in-frame clones, and not every one. V and J calls and clone size are given by that table; D and trimming were obtained from the DNA. The sample shows some 150,000 clones, about 92% of them seen only once. This record comes from a study of blood T cell repertoires in COVID-19. Looking at the study overall: The United States, Italy and Spain supplied acute and convalescent COVID-19 samples. Sample material is recorded as cDNA or gDNA derived from T cells, B-cell-depleted T cells, or PBMCs.

The J segment lost 4 bases and the V segment lost 7 bases, leaving 8 bases of the junction unmatched. The CDR3 is 15 residues long. Germline V CDR1 and CDR2: SNHLY, FYNNEI. The sequencing sample was made of peripheral blood. The sequence was obtained from a human donor in a cohort sampled during active COVID-19. This chain connects TRBV2 to TRBJ2-5; TRBD2 aligns across 11 bases. The DNA of the CDR3 is TGTGCCAGCAATATACTAGCGGGGGCGTCAGAGACCCAGTACTTC. Translating gives CASNILAGASETQYF.